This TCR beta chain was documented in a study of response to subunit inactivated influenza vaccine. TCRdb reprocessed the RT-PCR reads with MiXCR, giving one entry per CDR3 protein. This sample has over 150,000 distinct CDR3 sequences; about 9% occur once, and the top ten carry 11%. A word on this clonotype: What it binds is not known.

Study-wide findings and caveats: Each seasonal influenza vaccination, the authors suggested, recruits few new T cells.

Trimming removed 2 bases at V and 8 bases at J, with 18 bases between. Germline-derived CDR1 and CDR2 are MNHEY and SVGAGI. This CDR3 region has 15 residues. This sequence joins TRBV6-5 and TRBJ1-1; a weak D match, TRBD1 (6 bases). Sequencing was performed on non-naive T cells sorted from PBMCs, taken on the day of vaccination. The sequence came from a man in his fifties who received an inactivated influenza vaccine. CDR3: CASSYGATGMEEAFF. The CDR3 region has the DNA TGTGCCAGCAGTTACGGGGCAACAGGGATGGAGGAAGCTTTCTTT.